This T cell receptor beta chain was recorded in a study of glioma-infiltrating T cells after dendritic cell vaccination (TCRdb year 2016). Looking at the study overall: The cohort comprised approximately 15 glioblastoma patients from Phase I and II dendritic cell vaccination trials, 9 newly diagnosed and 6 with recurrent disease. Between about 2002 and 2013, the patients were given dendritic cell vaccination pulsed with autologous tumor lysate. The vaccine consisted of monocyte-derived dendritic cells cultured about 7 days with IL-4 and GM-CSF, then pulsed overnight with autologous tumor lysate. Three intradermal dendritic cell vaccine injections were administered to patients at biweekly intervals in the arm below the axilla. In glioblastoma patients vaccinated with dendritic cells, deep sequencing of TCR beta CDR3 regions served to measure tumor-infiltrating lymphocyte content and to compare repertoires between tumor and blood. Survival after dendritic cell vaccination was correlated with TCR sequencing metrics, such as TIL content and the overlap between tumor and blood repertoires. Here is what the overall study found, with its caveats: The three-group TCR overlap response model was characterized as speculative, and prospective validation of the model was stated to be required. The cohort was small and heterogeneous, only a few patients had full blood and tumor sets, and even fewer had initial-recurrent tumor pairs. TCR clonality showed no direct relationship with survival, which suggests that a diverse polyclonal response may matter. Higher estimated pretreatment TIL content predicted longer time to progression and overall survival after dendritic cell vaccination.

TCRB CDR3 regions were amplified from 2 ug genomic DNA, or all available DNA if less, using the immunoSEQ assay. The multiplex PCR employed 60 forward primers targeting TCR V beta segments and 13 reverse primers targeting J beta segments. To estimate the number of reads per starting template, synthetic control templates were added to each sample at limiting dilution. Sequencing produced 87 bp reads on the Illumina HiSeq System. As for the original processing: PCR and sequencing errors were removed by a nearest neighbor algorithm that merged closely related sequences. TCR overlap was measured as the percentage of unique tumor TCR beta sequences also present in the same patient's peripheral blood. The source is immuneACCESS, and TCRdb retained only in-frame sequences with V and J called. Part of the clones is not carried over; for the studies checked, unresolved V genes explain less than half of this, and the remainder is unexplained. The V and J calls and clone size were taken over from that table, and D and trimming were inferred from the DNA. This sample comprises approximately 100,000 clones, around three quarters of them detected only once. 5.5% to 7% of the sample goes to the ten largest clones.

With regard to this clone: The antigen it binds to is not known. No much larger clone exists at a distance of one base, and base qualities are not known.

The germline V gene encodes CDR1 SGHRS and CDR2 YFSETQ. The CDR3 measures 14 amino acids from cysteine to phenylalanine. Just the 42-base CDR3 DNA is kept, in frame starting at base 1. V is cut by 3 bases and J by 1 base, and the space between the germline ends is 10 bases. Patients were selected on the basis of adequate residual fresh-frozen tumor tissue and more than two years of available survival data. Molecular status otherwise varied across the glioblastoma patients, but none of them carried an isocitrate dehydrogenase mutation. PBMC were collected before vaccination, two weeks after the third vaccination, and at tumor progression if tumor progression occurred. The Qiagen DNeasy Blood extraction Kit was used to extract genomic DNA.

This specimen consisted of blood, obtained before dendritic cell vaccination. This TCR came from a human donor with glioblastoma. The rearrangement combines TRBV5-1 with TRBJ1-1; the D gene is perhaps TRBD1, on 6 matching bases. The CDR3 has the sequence CASSYRTANTEAFF. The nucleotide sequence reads TGCGCCAGCAGCTACCGGACAGCGAACACTGAAGCTTTCTTT.